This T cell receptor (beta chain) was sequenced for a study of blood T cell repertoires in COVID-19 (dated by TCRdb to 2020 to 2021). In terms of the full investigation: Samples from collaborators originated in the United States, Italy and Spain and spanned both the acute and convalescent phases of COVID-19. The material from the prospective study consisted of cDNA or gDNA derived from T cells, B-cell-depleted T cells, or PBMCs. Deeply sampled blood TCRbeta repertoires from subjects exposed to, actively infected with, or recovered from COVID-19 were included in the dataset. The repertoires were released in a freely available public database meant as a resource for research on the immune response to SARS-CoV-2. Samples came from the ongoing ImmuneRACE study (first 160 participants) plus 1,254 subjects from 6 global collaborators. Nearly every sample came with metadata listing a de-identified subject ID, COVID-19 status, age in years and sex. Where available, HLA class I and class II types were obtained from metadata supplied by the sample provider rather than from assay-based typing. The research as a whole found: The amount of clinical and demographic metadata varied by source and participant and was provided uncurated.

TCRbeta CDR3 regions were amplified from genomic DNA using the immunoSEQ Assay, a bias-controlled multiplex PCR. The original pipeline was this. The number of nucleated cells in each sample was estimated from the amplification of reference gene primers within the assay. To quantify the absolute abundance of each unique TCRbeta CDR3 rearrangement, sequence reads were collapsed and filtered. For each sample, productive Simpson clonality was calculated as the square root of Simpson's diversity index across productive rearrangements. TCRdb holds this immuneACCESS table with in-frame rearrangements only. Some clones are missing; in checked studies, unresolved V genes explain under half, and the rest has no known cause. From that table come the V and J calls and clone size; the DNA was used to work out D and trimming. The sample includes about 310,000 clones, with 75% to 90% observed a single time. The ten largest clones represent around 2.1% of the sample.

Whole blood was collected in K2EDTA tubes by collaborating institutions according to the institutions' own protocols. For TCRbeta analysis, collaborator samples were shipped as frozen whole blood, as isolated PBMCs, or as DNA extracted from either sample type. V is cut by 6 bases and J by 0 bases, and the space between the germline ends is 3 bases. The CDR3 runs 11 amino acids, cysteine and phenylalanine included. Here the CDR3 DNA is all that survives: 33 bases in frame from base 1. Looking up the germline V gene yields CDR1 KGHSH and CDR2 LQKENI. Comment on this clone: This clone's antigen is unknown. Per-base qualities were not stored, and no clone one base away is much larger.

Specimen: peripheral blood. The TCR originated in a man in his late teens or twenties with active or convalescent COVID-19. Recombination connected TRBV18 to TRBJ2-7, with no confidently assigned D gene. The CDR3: CASSRSYEQYF. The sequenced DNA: TGTGCCAGCTCCCGCTCCTACGAGCAGTACTTC.